Listed here are 15 T cell receptor beta chains from one sample, sequenced in a study of blood T cells in healthy people across ages. With a J-beta primer mix and a sample-barcoded 5' primer, a second PCR ran 7 to 11 cycles. MiXCR was run by TCRdb on the 5' RACE reads, yielding one entry per CDR3 protein. Among about 640,000 distinct CDR3 sequences, 25% to 30% were seen once, and the ten largest hold around 14%. Material: blood. These receptors were collected from a woman of 80 years or more in good health.

With regard to this clonotype: This clone may be a read error of a much larger clone one base away. The V and J genes are TRBV5-4 and TRBJ2-1, with 7 bases aligning to TRBD2. This CDR3 is 17 amino acids long. Germline-derived CDR1 and CDR2 are SGHNT and YYREEE (reference sequence). CDR3: CASSLQSGGSSYNGQFF. In nucleotides, the CDR3 is TGTGCCAGCAGCCTACAATCGGGGGGAAGCTCCTACAATGGGCAGTTCTTC.

The chain is built from TRBV7-9 and TRBJ2-5, with 9 bases identical to TRBD1. Looked up from germline, CDR1 is SEHNR and CDR2 is FQNEAQ (reference sequence). The CDR3 spans 17 residues. With 1 base clipped from V and 11 bases from J, the junction kept 17 bases outside the gene matches. CDR3 protein: CASSLDTGTGYLNEQYF. The CDR3 DNA follows: TGTGCCAGCAGCTTAGATACCGGGACAGGGTACCTTAATGAGCAGTACTTC.

This clonotype was seen many times. The chain recombines TRBV6-5 with TRBJ1-1; no firm D call. V was trimmed by 8 bases and J by 3 bases, leaving 13 bases between them. Germline V gene lookup returns CDR1 MNHEY and CDR2 SVGAGI. The CDR3 has 13 residues. This CDR3 reads CASCRWKDTEAFF. CDR3 nucleotides: TGTGCCAGCTGTAGATGGAAAGACACTGAAGCTTTCTTT.

This clonotype occurred many times. V usage is TRBV4-2 and J usage is TRBJ2-5, with TRBD2 matching 10 bases. The V segment lost 1 base and the J segment 1 base; nucleotides outside the gene matches: 3. The CDR3 spans 16 residues. The germline V gene has CDR1 LGHNA and CDR2 YNFKEQ. The CDR3 nucleotides read TGTGCCAGCAGCCAAGTTTTAGCGGGGGGCCAAGAGACCCAGTACTTC. It codes for CASSQVLAGGQETQYF.

In the case of this clonotype: A clone one base away is much larger, so this may be a read error. V gene TRBV5-5 combines with J gene TRBJ2-1, with D unclear. Matching the DNA end better, TRBJ2-7 makes the J call doubtful. CDR3 length: 15 amino acids. In germline, CDR1 is SGHKS, CDR2 YYEKEE (reference sequence). CDR3 DNA: TGTGCCAGCAGCTTCCGACTCACCGCCTACAATGAGCAGTACTTC. It encodes CASSFRLTAYNEQYF.

The sample holds a few counts of this clonotype. The chain links TRBV9 to TRBJ2-2; D is ambiguous. The V and J ends lost 3 bases and 1 base respectively, with 10 bases between them. CDR1 and CDR2 (germline): SGDLS, YYNGEE. The CDR3 is made up of 15 amino acids. DNA of the CDR3: TGTGCCAGCAGCGAAAGGCGATTGAACACCGGGGAGCTGTTTTTT. Translation: CASSERRLNTGELFF.

Comments on this clonotype: A much larger clone sits a single nucleotide away, making a read error possible. The chain is built from TRBV14 and TRBJ2-7; possibly TRBD1 or TRBD2 for D (5 bases each). Germline V gene lookup returns CDR1 SGHDN and CDR2 FVKESK. V dropped 4 bases and J dropped 7 bases, with 14 bases sitting between them. CDR3 length equals 13 residues. CDR3 sequence reads: CASSPGVREEQYF. The CDR3 DNA follows: TGTGCCAGCAGCCCCGGGGTCAGGGAAGAGCAGTACTTC. The variable domain in full, with the rest retrieved from reference TRBV14 and TRBJ2-7, is EAGVTQFPSHSVIEKGQTVTLRCDPISGHDNLYWYRRVMGKEIKFLLHFVKESKQDESGMPNNRFLAERTGGTYSTLKVQPAELEDSGVYFCASSPGVREEQYFGPGTRLTVT.

In this sample, this clonotype turned up a few times. A single base separates this from a much larger clone, so it may be a read error. The chain has TRBV30 and TRBJ2-1; no firm D call. CDR1 is GTSNPN, CDR2 SVGIG, per germline (reference sequence). V dropped 2 bases and J dropped 6 bases, with 8 bases sitting between them. The length of the CDR3 is 12 residues. CDR3 sequence (DNA): TGTGCCTGGAGTCGCTATAGCAATGAGCAGTTCTTC. Translation: CAWSRYSNEQFF. The whole variable domain, filled in from reference TRBV30 and TRBJ2-1, reads SQTIHQWPATLVQPVGSPLSLECTVEGTSNPNLYWYRQAAGRGLQLLFYSVGIGQISSEVPQNLSASRPQDRQFILSSKKLLLSDSGFYLCAWSRYSNEQFFGPGTRLTVL.

Of note for this clonotype: Relative to the germline gene, one junction end is altered; a read error may explain this. The chain employs TRBV28 and TRBJ1-2; 7 nucleotides agree with TRBD1. Germline V gene data show CDR1 as MDHEN and CDR2 as SYDVKM. The CDR3 has 16 residues. DNA for the CDR3: TGTGCCAGCAGTTTCCCGACAGGGAAAGCTAACTATGACTACACCTTC. It specifies CASSFPTGKANYDYTF.

The genes are TRBV7-6 and TRBJ2-7; the match to TRBD1 covers 10 bases. Germline-derived CDR1 and CDR2 are SGHVS and FNYEAQ. Unmatched junction bases numbered 4, after V lost 5 bases and J lost 3 bases. The CDR3 has 14 amino acids. CDR3 sequence (DNA): TGTGCCAGCAGCAGATGGACAGGGGGCTACGAGCAGTACTTC. Its translation: CASSRWTGGYEQYF.

This clonotype appeared many times. This rearrangement joins TRBV4-3 to TRBJ1-1; 8 bases are a match to TRBD1. The CDR3 totals 15 residues. Germline loops: CDR1 LGHNA, CDR2 YSLEER. Trimming cost V 0 bases and J 5 bases; bases outside gene matches: 5. The CDR3 nucleotides are TGCGCCAGCAGCCAAGATAGGACAGGGTGGACTGAAGCTTTCTTT. As protein: CASSQDRTGWTEAFF.

As regards this clonotype: This may be a read error: a much more frequent sequence differs by one nucleotide. CDR3: CVTSDYKAAQFF. The CDR3, as DNA: TGTGTCACCAGTGATTATAAGGCAGCGCAGTTCTTC. V and J are TRBV24-1 and TRBJ2-1; D not resolved. CDR1 and CDR2 from the germline V gene are KGHDR and SFDVKD. The CDR3 has 12 amino acids.

To note about this clonotype: The germline gene is not matched at one end of the junction; a read error may be the cause. The chain uses TRBV4-3 and TRBJ2-5; D remains unclear. This CDR3 comprises 14 residues. CDR1 and CDR2 from the germline V gene are LGHNA and YSLEER. The CDR3 protein is CTSSQVGRQETQYF. The CDR3 DNA is TGCACCAGTAGCCAAGTAGGCCGCCAAGAGACCCAGTACTTC.

Details on this clonotype: A read error may be the cause here, since a much bigger clone is one base away. This chain joins TRBV20-1 and TRBJ2-1; 7 bases are a match to TRBD2. CDR1 and CDR2 from the germline V gene are DFQATT and SNEGSKA (reference sequence). The CDR3 is 17 residues long. Trimming at V came to 3 bases and at J to 7 bases, leaving 18 bases not matched to a gene. CDR3 sequence (DNA): TGCAGTGCTAGTGATGAGGTCGCAGCGGGGTCCCCGAATGAGCAGTTCTTC. Protein product: CSASDEVAAGSPNEQFF.

The chain couples TRBV29-1 to TRBJ2-7, with D possibly being TRBD2 (6 bases). The CDR3 totals 13 residues. CDR1 is SQVTM, CDR2 ANQGSEA, per germline. The V gene lost 3 bases and the J gene lost 4 bases, with 13 bases spanning the gap. The CDR3 here is CSVEQRATYEQYF. Here the CDR3 DNA reads TGCAGCGTTGAGCAGCGGGCCACTTACGAGCAGTACTTC.